These 11 T cell receptor beta chains originate from one sample sequenced in a study of blood T cell repertoires in COVID-19. Generated by immunoSEQ multiplex PCR, the TCRdb table keeps only in-frame clones and is missing some. The data contain fewer than 300,000 clones, 80% to 95% of them singletons. Sequenced sample: peripheral blood. The receptors shown here come from a woman in her twenties or thirties with COVID-19, enrolled during active disease.

The chain carries TRBV2 and TRBJ1-4, with D perhaps TRBD1 (6 bases). CDR1 is SNHLY and CDR2 is FYNNEI in the germline V gene. V gave up 5 bases and J gave up 5 bases, with 15 bases separating them. This CDR3 is built from 15 residues. The CDR3 here is CASSSGEGANEKLFF. The CDR3 DNA sequence: TGTGCCAGCAGTTCAGGGGAAGGGGCCAATGAAAAACTGTTTTTT. Using reference TRBV2 and TRBJ1-4 for the parts outside the CDR3, the full variable domain is EPEVTQTPSHQVTQMGQEVILRCVPISNHLYFYWYRQILGQKVEFLVSFYNNEISEKSEIFDDQFSVERPDGSNFTLKIRSTKLEDSAMYFCASSSGEGANEKLFFGSGTQLSVL.

For the CDR3, the DNA is TGTGCCAGTAGTAACCCGAGATTGGAGGGAACCGGGGAGCTGTTTTTT. Protein sequence: CASSNPRLEGTGELFF. This sequence joins TRBV19 and TRBJ2-2, with D possibly TRBD2 on 6 matching bases. Trimming cost V 4 bases and J 5 bases, with 17 bases left between them. Germline CDR1 and CDR2: LNHDA and SQIVND (reference sequence). The CDR3 has 16 residues.

J is TRBJ2-3 and V is TRBV5-1, with unresolved D. Germline V gene data show CDR1 as SGHRS and CDR2 as YFSETQ. This CDR3 is built from 15 residues. Trimming removed 0 bases at V and 6 bases at J, with 14 bases between. CDR3 region: CASSLDNPEMDTQYF. For the CDR3, the DNA is TGCGCCAGCAGCTTGGACAACCCCGAAATGGATACGCAGTATTTT.

The CDR3, as DNA: TGTGCCAGCTCAGCCACTAGCGGGAGCCCCAATGAGCAGTTCTTC. Its protein product is CASSATSGSPNEQFF. The J gene is TRBJ2-1, the V gene TRBV18; TRBD2 aligns across 11 bases. Germline assignment: CDR1 KGHSH and CDR2 LQKENI. The CDR3 is made up of 15 amino acids. The J segment lost 6 bases and the V segment lost 5 bases, leaving 6 bases of the junction unmatched.

The chain uses TRBV6-5 and TRBJ1-1; perhaps TRBD1 as D (5 bases). V lost 2 bases, J lost 1 base, and 11 bases lay in between. There are 15 residues in the CDR3. Per germline, CDR1 MNHEY and CDR2 SVGAGI. The CDR3 protein is CASSYNDRPNTEAFF. CDR3 sequence (DNA): TGTGCCAGCAGTTACAATGACAGACCGAACACTGAAGCTTTCTTT.

The chain is built from TRBV19 and TRBJ2-1; TRBD2 matches 8 bases. This CDR3 is 14 amino acids long. V lost 5 bases and J lost 4; bases outside the gene matches: 4. CDR1 is LNHDA, CDR2 SQIVND, per germline (reference sequence). The CDR3 bases are TGTGCCAGTAGTTCCATAGCGGGGTACAATGAGCAGTTCTTC. This sequence encodes CASSSIAGYNEQFF.

About this clone itself: An end of the junction differs from the germline gene, which may be a read error. This chain links TRBV10-3 with TRBJ2-1, with 8 bases identical to TRBD1. Germline V gene lookup returns CDR1 ENHRY and CDR2 SYGVKD. CDR3 size: 15 residues. The CDR3: CAVRAGTGTGDEQFF. The CDR3 DNA is TGTGCCGTCAGAGCCGGGACAGGCACAGGGGATGAGCAGTTCTTC.

The chain is built from TRBV18 and TRBJ2-7; D gene uncertain. Trimming pared 2 bases from V and 6 bases from J, leaving 11 bases between. This CDR3 comprises 13 residues. Germline CDR1 is KGHSH and CDR2 is LQKENI. The CDR3 DNA reads as TGTGCCAGCTCACCAAGCTCGGTCCGCGAGCAGTACTTC. Its protein product is CASSPSSVREQYF.

The chain recombines TRBV25-1 with TRBJ1-1, with a weak D call TRBD1 (6 bases). The V end lost 1 base, the J end lost 8 bases, and 11 bases lay between the germline ends. Germline values: CDR1 MGHDK, CDR2 SYGVNS. The CDR3 spans 13 residues. The CDR3 nucleotides read TGTGCCAGCAGTGAATTTGAAGGGACAGAAGCTTTCTTT. It translates to CASSEFEGTEAFF.

J is TRBJ2-5 and V is TRBV20-1; 7 nucleotides match TRBD1. The trim removed 8 bases at V and 2 bases at J, leaving 2 bases unmatched. CDR1 and CDR2 from the germline V gene are DFQATT and SNEGSKA (reference sequence). The CDR3 covers 11 residues. CDR3 nucleotides: TGCAGTACAGGGGTTCAAGAGACCCAGTACTTC. Its translation is CSTGVQETQYF.

The chain is built from TRBV7-2 and TRBJ2-1, with 8 bases lining up with TRBD2. Trimming removed 6 bases from V and 7 bases from J; junction bases left unmatched: 8. CDR3 length: 14 residues. Germline V gene sequence: CDR1 SGHTA, CDR2 FQGNSA. The CDR3: CASRISGTSNEQFF. The DNA for the CDR3 is TGTGCCAGCAGAATTTCTGGGACTAGTAATGAGCAGTTCTTC.